Below are 17 T cell receptor beta chains sequenced from a single sample in a study of identical twins. Each CDR3 protein is one row after TCRdb ran MiXCR on the 5' RACE reads. The sample shows around 510,000 distinct CDR3 sequences, roughly 13% of them seen only once. This sample was shared with a second study, whose subject was yellow fever vaccine responses in identical twins.

The sample taken for sequencing was CD4+ T cells sorted from blood. These receptors came from a woman between 18 and 30 years old in good health.

This chain joins TRBV5-6 and TRBJ2-3; 8 nucleotides match TRBD2. CDR1 SGHDT and CDR2 YYEEEE come from the germline V gene. Trimming cost V 7 bases and J 1 base; bases outside gene matches: 8. CDR3 size: 15 residues. In nucleotides, the CDR3 is TGTGCCAGCCGGGGCACGGGGGGGCGCACAGATACGCAGTATTTT. It is translated as CASRGTGGRTDTQYF.

The chain uses TRBV3-1 and TRBJ2-7; 8 positions match TRBD2. CDR1 LGHDT and CDR2 YNNKEL come from the germline V gene (reference sequence). The CDR3 runs to 14 residues. V trimming: 3 bases; J trimming: 2 bases; junction bases outside the gene matches: 3. The CDR3 here is CASSQGLGTYEQYF. The CDR3 nucleotides are TGTGCCAGCAGCCAGGGACTAGGGACCTACGAGCAGTACTTC.

This clonotype turned up a few times. This chain uses TRBV9 with TRBJ2-6; 10 nucleotides match TRBD2. The CDR3 is 18 residues long. Germline lookup yields CDR1 SGDLS and CDR2 YYNGEE. Trimming at V came to 0 bases and at J to 1 base, leaving 4 bases not matched to a gene. This CDR3 reads CASSVALAGGSGANVLTF. In DNA form, the CDR3 reads TGTGCCAGCAGCGTAGCTTTAGCGGGGGGTTCTGGGGCCAACGTCCTGACTTTC.

The chain couples TRBV12-5 to TRBJ2-3, with TRBD2 identical over 11 bases. Germline loops: CDR1 LGHNT, CDR2 FRNRAP. V shed 0 bases and J 3 bases; nucleotides not matched to a gene: 8. This CDR3 has 18 amino acids. Here the CDR3 DNA reads TGTGCTAGTGGTTTGGTACTAGCGGGAGCGGGGAAGACAGATACGCAGTATTTT. Amino acid sequence: CASGLVLAGAGKTDTQYF.

This clonotype came up many times. This sequence joins TRBV28 and TRBJ1-1; no reliable D call. The CDR3 is 12 amino acids. Germline V gene data show CDR1 as MDHEN and CDR2 as SYDVKM. V was clipped by 1 base and J by 7 bases, with 7 bases between them. The CDR3 sequence is CASSLFGVEAFF. As DNA, the CDR3 is TGTGCCAGCAGTTTATTCGGGGTTGAAGCTTTCTTT.

The J gene is TRBJ2-1, the V gene TRBV14; D is undetermined. V was clipped by 1 base and J by 0 bases, with 16 bases between them. Germline lookup yields CDR1 SGHDN and CDR2 FVKESK. The CDR3 runs to 18 residues. In DNA, the CDR3 is TGTGCCAGCAGCCAAGTTAGGCGGCCACGGAGCTCCTACAATGAGCAGTTCTTC. Encoded protein: CASSQVRRPRSSYNEQFF.

Details on this clonotype: One junction end disagrees with the germline gene, perhaps due to a read error. The gene calls are TRBV6-5 and TRBJ2-7, with D tentatively TRBD1 (6 bases). The CDR3 has 12 amino acids. CDR1 and CDR2 (germline): MNHEY, SVGAGI. The CDR3 is CASRGQSYGQYF. Here the CDR3 DNA reads TGTGCCAGCAGAGGACAGTCCTACGGGCAGTACTTC.

This clonotype was detected ten times or more. The rearrangement uses TRBV27 and TRBJ2-2; TRBD2 agrees at 9 bases. The CDR3 loop spans 14 amino acids. V was clipped by 7 bases and J by 9 bases; unmatched bases: 9. Germline lookup yields CDR1 MNHEY and CDR2 SMNVEV (reference sequence). The CDR3 DNA reads as TGTGCCAGCACCGATAGCGGGAGAATTCGGGAGCTGTTTTTT. This translates into CASTDSGRIRELFF.

The table lists this clonotype with a few counts. The rearrangement links TRBV11-2 to TRBJ2-1; D call uncertain. CDR3 length: 14 amino acids. Per germline, CDR1 SGHAT and CDR2 FQNNGV. V was cut by 5 bases and J by 8 bases, with 16 bases left in between. The CDR3 DNA reads as TGTGCCAGCAGCCCCATTGTTGGTAGCTATGAGCAGTTCTTC. Translation: CASSPIVGSYEQFF.

This clonotype was found many times. This chain uses TRBV10-3 with TRBJ2-1; D is undetermined. Germline V lookup: CDR1 ENHRY, CDR2 SYGVKD. V was trimmed by 0 bases and J by 3 bases, leaving 12 bases between them. The CDR3 is 16 residues long. The CDR3 region has the DNA TGTGCCATCAGTGAGTCCGGCCGGAGAATCTACAATGAGCAGTTCTTC. This codes for CAISESGRRIYNEQFF.

The chain combines TRBV29-1 with TRBJ1-2; D gene uncertain. Per germline, CDR1 SQVTM and CDR2 ANQGSEA. This CDR3 comprises 13 residues. V gave up 2 bases and J gave up 5 bases, with 12 bases separating them. Here the CDR3 DNA reads TGCAGCGTTGAACACCCCCTTGGGTATGGCTACACCTTC. Translated: CSVEHPLGYGYTF.

This clonotype showed up many times. This rearrangement joins TRBV28 to TRBJ2-5; 9 bases line up with TRBD1. Trimming removed 6 bases from V and 2 bases from J; junction bases left unmatched: 1. This CDR3 spans 13 amino acids. CDR1 and CDR2 from the germline V gene are MDHEN and SYDVKM. CDR3 residues: CASRGTGQETQYF. Written as DNA, the CDR3 is TGTGCCAGCAGGGGGACAGGGCAAGAGACCCAGTACTTC.

The gene calls are TRBV6-5 and TRBJ2-2, with unresolved D. Germline assignment: CDR1 MNHEY and CDR2 SVGAGI. The CDR3 runs 15 residues. Trimming took 6 bases from V and 1 from J, leaving 12 bases between them. This chain's CDR3 is CASRPPRRNTGELFF. CDR3 sequence (DNA): TGTGCCAGCAGACCCCCTCGGCGGAACACCGGGGAGCTGTTTTTT.

This clonotype came up many times. The chain uses TRBV4-2 and TRBJ2-1, with 9 positions matching TRBD2. In germline, CDR1 is LGHNA, CDR2 YNFKEQ. V gave up 1 base and J gave up 4 bases; unmatched junction bases: 2. The CDR3 is made up of 15 amino acids. CDR3 sequence (DNA): TGTGCCAGCAGCCAAGCCAGCGGGGGGTACAATGAGCAGTTCTTC. Its translation is CASSQASGGYNEQFF.

V and J are TRBV25-1 and TRBJ2-2; D gene unclear. The ends were cut back, 1 base at V and 3 bases at J, with 6 bases in the middle. The germline V gene encodes CDR1 MGHDK and CDR2 SYGVNS. This CDR3 is built from 14 residues. CDR3 DNA sequence: TGTGCCAGCAGTGAATGGCAAGACACCGGGGAGCTGTTTTTT. Encoded protein: CASSEWQDTGELFF.

The rearrangement uses TRBV29-1 and TRBJ1-1; the match to TRBD1 covers 7 bases. V dropped 4 bases and J dropped 7; count of bases not matched to a gene: 3. Looked up from germline, CDR1 is SQVTM and CDR2 is ANQGSEA. This CDR3 contains 11 residues. Here the CDR3 DNA reads TGCAGCGTTGGGGGACAGCGTGAAGCTTTCTTT. Translating gives CSVGGQREAFF.

This clonotype was picked up a small number of times. This chain links TRBV20-1 with TRBJ2-7, with TRBD2 matching 9 bases. The germline V gene encodes CDR1 DFQATT and CDR2 SNEGSKA (reference sequence). The ends lost 5 bases at V and 8 bases at J; junction bases unmatched: 13. This CDR3 has 14 residues. The CDR3 nucleotides are TGCAGTGCTCGTAGCGGGGGCCCCTCTACGAAGCAGTACTTC. It is translated as CSARSGGPSTKQYF.